This TCR beta chain was identified in a study of shared clonotypes between healthy human individuals. Regarding this clone: Its antigen is not identified.

The V gene's germline CDR1 is SGHAT and CDR2 FQDESV (reference sequence). The CDR3 is 16 amino acids. After removal of 9 bases from V and 0 bases from J, the junction contained 9 bases not matched to a gene. It was CD45RO-negative cells, positively selected for CCR7, that made up naive CD8 cells, with terminally differentiated effector memory CD45RA+ cells excluded. Repertoires were generated with immunoSEQ multiplex PCR, while TCRdb's copy carries only in-frame clones and drops some. Of around 2,100,000 clones in the sample, about 95% were seen once. Notes on the study in general: Four donors shared about 4.8% of their naive CD4 clonotypes. Larger estimated richness was generally recorded for naive subsets relative to memory subsets. Blood was the sole source, and tissue repertoires probably differ.

This receptor was obtained from a man aged 18 to 30 in good health. Sequenced: naive CD8+ T cells sorted from blood. This chain uses TRBV11-1 with TRBJ2-1; the match to TRBD2 covers 9 bases. The CDR3 is CARGSGSHTSYNEQFF. The CDR3 DNA is TGTGCCAGAGGTAGCGGGAGCCATACCTCCTACAATGAGCAGTTCTTC.